This TCR beta chain appears in the sequencing data of a study of shared clonotypes between healthy human individuals. Germline CDR1 is MNHNS and CDR2 is SASEGT. Trimming removed 7 bases at V and 5 bases at J, with 11 bases between. This CDR3 region has 12 residues. A word on this clone: Its specificity is not known.

General observations from the study: Non-shared clonotypes showed lower generation probabilities than clonotypes common to all four donors.

At a deep level, the assay was run. Sequencing used immunoSEQ multiplex PCR; TCRdb keeps in-frame clones, though not all of them. Of roughly 650,000 clones in the sample, around 97% were seen once. The chain carries TRBV6-1 and TRBJ1-1; TRBD1 might be the D (6 bases). This clonotype originated in a woman aged 25 to 39 in good health. The sequencing input was naive CD4+ T cells sorted from blood. Subset here: CD45RA+ positively selected. The DNA for the CDR3 is TGTGCCAGCAATATTCAGGGGACTGAAGCTTTCTTT. Translated, it gives CASNIQGTEAFF.